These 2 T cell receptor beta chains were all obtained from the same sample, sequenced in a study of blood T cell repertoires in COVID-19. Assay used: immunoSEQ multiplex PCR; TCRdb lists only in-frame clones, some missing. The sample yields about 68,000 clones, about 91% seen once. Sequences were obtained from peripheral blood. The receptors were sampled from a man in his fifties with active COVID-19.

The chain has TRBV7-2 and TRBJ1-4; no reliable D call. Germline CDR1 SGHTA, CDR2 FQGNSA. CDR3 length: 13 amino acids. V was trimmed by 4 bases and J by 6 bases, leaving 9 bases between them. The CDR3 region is CASSSYGDEKLFF. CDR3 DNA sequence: TGTGCCAGCAGCTCTTACGGTGATGAAAAACTGTTTTTT. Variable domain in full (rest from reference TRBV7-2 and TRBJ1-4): GAGVSQSPSNKVTEKGKDVELRCDPISGHTALYWYRQSLGQGLEFLIYFQGNSAPDKSGLPSDRFSAERTGGSVSTLTIQRTQQEDSAVYLCASSSYGDEKLFFGSGTQLSVL.

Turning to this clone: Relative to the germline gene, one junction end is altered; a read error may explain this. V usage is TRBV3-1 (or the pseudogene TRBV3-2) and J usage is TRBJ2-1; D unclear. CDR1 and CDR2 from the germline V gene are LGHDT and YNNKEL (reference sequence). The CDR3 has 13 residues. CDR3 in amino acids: CASSQDEYNEQFF. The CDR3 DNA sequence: TGTGCCAGCAGTCAAGACGAGTACAATGAGCAGTTCTTC.